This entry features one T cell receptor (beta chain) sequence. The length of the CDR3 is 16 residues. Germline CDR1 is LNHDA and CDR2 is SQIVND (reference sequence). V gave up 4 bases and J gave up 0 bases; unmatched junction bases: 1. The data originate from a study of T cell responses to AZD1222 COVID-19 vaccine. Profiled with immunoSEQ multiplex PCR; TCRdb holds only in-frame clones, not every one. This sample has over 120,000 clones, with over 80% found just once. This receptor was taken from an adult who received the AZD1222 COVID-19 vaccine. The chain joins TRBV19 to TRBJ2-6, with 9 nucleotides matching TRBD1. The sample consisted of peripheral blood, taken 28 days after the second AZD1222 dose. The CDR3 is CASSRTGASGANVLTF. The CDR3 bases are TGTGCCAGTAGTAGGACAGGGGCCTCTGGGGCCAACGTCCTGACTTTC.